This TCR beta chain was captured by sequencing in a study of blood T cell repertoires in COVID-19. Overall study context: Samples of COVID-19 (acute and convalescent) were obtained from the United States, Italy and Spain.

This CDR3 is built from 13 residues. Germline values: CDR1 MNHEY, CDR2 SVGAGI. The V and J ends lost 8 bases and 4 bases respectively, with 14 bases between them. Repertoires were generated with immunoSEQ multiplex PCR, while TCRdb's copy carries only in-frame clones and drops some. The sample carries approximately 300,000 clones, roughly nine tenths recorded once. Cohort placement rested on clinical history that participants reported themselves. The source is a man between 60 and 70 years old who had recovered from COVID-19. This rearrangement joins TRBV6-5 to TRBJ1-1; D may be TRBD1 (5 bases). Sequences were obtained from PBMCs or T cells enriched from blood (not recorded which). The DNA of the CDR3 is TGTGCCAGCCAAGGAACAGGTCTCACTGAAGCTTTCTTT. Amino acids: CASQGTGLTEAFF.